This record covers a single T cell receptor (beta chain). Its antigen has not been determined. There are no base qualities to consult, and no much larger clone falls within one base. Patients with autoimmune disease history or receiving systemic immunosuppression were excluded from the trial. Peripheral blood for TCR sequencing was collected from all dose cohorts at baseline, on cycle 4 day 1, and on cycle 7 day 1. The samples were taken from a phase I, first-in-human, multicenter, open-label dose-escalation trial of ivuxolimab. The trial enrolled adults with locally advanced or metastatic head and neck squamous cell, hepatocellular, melanoma or renal cell carcinoma. Before TCR sequencing, CD4+ and CD8+ T cells were separately sorted from peripheral blood. Genomic DNA was extracted from sorted cells for sequencing of the TCRbeta CDR3 region. The immunoSEQ Assay was used to sequence the TCRbeta CDR3 regions. What TCRdb holds here is the immuneACCESS table cut down to in-frame rearrangements. Part of the clones is not present; checked against another copy, under half of the missing clones reflect an unresolved V gene, and the others are unexplained. The sample data list roughly 75,000 clones, and about 89% of these were observed just once. The ten largest make up 0.7% to 0.9% of the sample.

The germline V gene provides CDR1 SGHRS and CDR2 YFSETQ. The V end gives up 1 base and the J end 4 bases, leaving 6 bases in the junction not matched to a gene. The CDR3 sequence holds 15 residues, the cysteine and phenylalanine included. This entry keeps only the CDR3 DNA: 45 bases, framed from base 1. The data are from a study of OX40 agonist ivuxolimab in advanced cancers. As for the study more broadly: The costimulatory receptor OX40 (CD134) was targeted by ivuxolimab, a fully human IgG2 agonistic monoclonal antibody. Intravenous ivuxolimab was administered to patients every 2 weeks at six dose levels: 0.01, 0.1, 0.3, 1.5, 3 and 10 mg/kg. Among the roughly 54 dose-escalation patients, about 19 had hepatocellular carcinoma, about 15 melanoma, 9 renal cell carcinoma and 9 head and neck cancer. In the dose-escalation cohort, 82.7% of patients were male, and the mean age was 60 years with a range of roughly 23 to 79. Prior anti-PD-1, anti-PD-L1 or anti-CTLA-4 therapy was permitted, and roughly two fifths of dose-escalation patients had received checkpoint inhibitors. Partial responses occurred in three dose-escalation patients, of whom one had hepatocellular carcinoma and two had cutaneous melanoma. Peripheral TCRbeta sequencing aimed to test whether ivuxolimab altered TCR sequence diversity and caused clonal T-cell expansion. The paper reports the monotherapy dose-escalation portion (N of about 54 patients) of the phase I ivuxolimab trial.

Summary of the overall study and its limitations: Low levels of normalized T-cell clonal expansion were also seen in some patients who did not respond. Which antigens the clonally expanded peripheral T cells were specific for was not determined. After ivuxolimab, more expanded clones were found on average in CD8+ T cells than in CD4+ T cells. In partial responders in the 0.1-3.0 mg/kg groups, normalized peripheral clonal expansion was found to be among the lowest, especially among CD8+ T cells. Clonal expansion of both CD4+ and CD8+ blood T cells was observed from baseline to week 6 at doses 0.1 to 3.0 mg/kg.

Material: CD4+ or CD8+ T cells sorted from blood, obtained in a trial of the OX40 agonist ivuxolimab. The TCR sequence derives from an adult with an advanced solid tumor such as melanoma, head and neck, liver or kidney cancer. The chain is made from TRBV5-1 and TRBJ2-7; 9 of the junction bases match TRBD2. The CDR3: CASSLRLAGIYEQYF. The DNA reads TGCGCCAGCAGCTTGCGGCTAGCGGGAATTTACGAGCAGTACTTC.